The entry below describes one TCR beta chain. The sample originates from a study of T cell repertoires in cytomegalovirus infection. TCRdb recomputed calls from the reads with MiXCR, one row per CDR3 protein. The sample holds some 240,000 distinct CDR3 sequences, about 18% seen once. CDR3 length equals 14 residues. The ends were cut back, 6 bases at V and 3 bases at J, with 15 bases in the middle. From germline, CDR1 is MNHNY and CDR2 SVGAGI (reference sequence). The TCR comes from a human donor in good health (CMV status not recorded). Some clones in this sample may be carry-over from other donors' samples. Sequencing was carried out using CD8+ T cells from PBMCs. This chain joins TRBV6-6 and TRBJ2-7, with D possibly TRBD1 on 6 matching bases. The CDR3 sequence: CASRLADSDYEQYF. CDR3 DNA: TGTGCCAGCAGATTGGCGGACAGTGACTACGAGCAGTACTTC.